Following are 24 T cell receptor beta chains from one sample sequenced in a study of cytomegalovirus exposure and HLA in healthy donors. Primers: 60 Vbeta forward and 13 Jbeta reverse. The repertoire was sequenced with immunoSEQ multiplex PCR; TCRdb's copy has only in-frame clones and lacks some. The repertoire includes some 200,000 clones, 80% of them detected once, and roughly 6.7% sits in the top ten. Material for sequencing was PBMCs. All receptors come from a man aged 35 to 55 in good health and CMV-seropositive.

This chain uses TRBV6-1 with TRBJ1-1; D is undetermined. V shed 2 bases and J shed 1 base, with 14 bases lying between them. This CDR3 spans 16 amino acids. Germline-derived CDR1 and CDR2 are MNHNS and SASEGT. Written as DNA, the CDR3 is TGTGCCAGCAGTGAACTTTCGGGATTTCAGAACACTGAAGCTTTCTTT. Its translation is CASSELSGFQNTEAFF.

The rearrangement links TRBV19 to TRBJ2-1, with TRBD2 matching over 9 bases. There are 16 residues in the CDR3. Germline CDR1 and CDR2: LNHDA and SQIVND (reference sequence). Unmatched junction bases numbered 7, after V lost 4 bases and J lost 3 bases. The CDR3 region is CASSRGASGDYNEQFF. CDR3 coding DNA: TGTGCCAGTAGTAGGGGTGCTAGCGGGGACTACAATGAGCAGTTCTTC. Full variable domain (rest looked up from reference TRBV19 and TRBJ2-1): DGGITQSPKYLFRKEGQNVTLSCEQNLNHDAMYWYRQDPGQGLRLIYYSQIVNDFQKGDIAEGYSVSREKKESFPLTVTSAQKNPTAFYLCASSRGASGDYNEQFFGPGTRLTVL.

The J gene is TRBJ1-6, the V gene TRBV10-3; D is possibly TRBD1 (6 bases). The CDR3 is 13 residues long. The V gene's germline CDR1 is ENHRY and CDR2 SYGVKD. V lost 7 bases to trimming and J lost 10 bases, with 14 bases between them. This CDR3 is CAIKGGQNSPLHF. CDR3 in DNA: TGTGCCATCAAGGGGGGGCAGAACTCACCCCTCCACTTT.

The genes are TRBV7-2 and TRBJ2-5; possible D gene TRBD2, 6 bases. TRBJ2-7 matches the DNA end more closely, so the J call is doubtful. CDR1 is SGHTA, CDR2 FQGNSA, per germline. The CDR3 has 15 amino acids. For the CDR3, the DNA is TGTGCCAGCAGCGAGGGCGGGGCCAACTTCTACGAGCAGTACTTC. It encodes CASSEGGANFYEQYF.

CDR3 nucleotide sequence: TGCGCCAGCAGCTGGAGACAGGAGTCCTACGAGCAGTACTTC. Its protein is CASSWRQESYEQYF. V usage is TRBV5-1 and J usage is TRBJ2-7; maybe TRBD1 (6 bases). CDR3 length: 14 amino acids. The V end lost 3 bases, the J end lost 1 base, and 11 bases lay between the germline ends. Looked up from germline, CDR1 is SGHRS and CDR2 is YFSETQ.

In this sample, this clone turned up once. V is TRBV2 and J is TRBJ1-3, with D perhaps matching TRBD1 (5 bases). Trimming removed 2 bases from V and 4 bases from J, with 9 bases in between. CDR1 is SNHLY, CDR2 FYNNEI, per germline. The CDR3 length is 14 residues. DNA for the CDR3: TGTGCCAGCAGTGAAACAGGTACCGGAAACACCATATATTTT. Amino acids: CASSETGTGNTIYF.

The chain carries TRBV7-2 and TRBJ1-2; tentative D call: TRBD1 (5 bases). V was trimmed by 4 bases and J by 8 bases, leaving 17 bases between them. This CDR3 region has 14 residues. Germline V gene data show CDR1 as SGHTA and CDR2 as FQGNSA. This chain's CDR3 is CASSSPKRDVGYTF. For the CDR3, the DNA is TGTGCCAGCAGCTCACCCAAGCGGGACGTGGGCTACACCTTC.

The J gene is TRBJ2-5, the V gene TRBV25-1; D possibly corresponds to TRBD2 (5 bases). CDR3 length: 14 residues. Trimming stripped 4 bases from V and 2 bases from J, with 11 bases between. The V gene's germline CDR1 is MGHDK and CDR2 SYGVNS. CDR3 coding DNA: TGTGCCAGCAGTGTAACGGGGAATCAAGAGACCCAGTACTTC. Translation: CASSVTGNQETQYF.

The V and J genes are TRBV7-3 and TRBJ2-6; 9 bases are shared with TRBD1. V lost 5 bases and J lost 2; bases outside the gene matches: 7. The CDR3 is 17 amino acids. Germline V gene data show CDR1 as SGHTA and CDR2 as FQGTGA. CDR3 bases: TGTGCCAGCAGCGCCCGACAGGGGGGGACTGGGGCCAACGTCCTGACTTTC. It yields the protein CASSARQGGTGANVLTF. Looking up the rest from reference TRBV7-3 and TRBJ2-6 gives the full variable domain: GAGVSQTPSNKVTEKGKYVELRCDPISGHTALYWYRQSLGQGPEFLIYFQGTGAADDSGLPNDRFFAVRPEGSVSTLKIQRTERGDSAVYLCASSARQGGTGANVLTFGAGSRLTVL.

This rearrangement joins TRBV5-1 to TRBJ2-3; 7 positions match TRBD1. Germline V lookup: CDR1 SGHRS, CDR2 YFSETQ. This CDR3 spans 16 amino acids. V was clipped by 4 bases and J by 4 bases; unmatched bases: 12. The CDR3 loop is CASSPTAHRGADTQYF. CDR3 sequence (DNA): TGCGCCAGCAGCCCAACCGCCCACAGGGGAGCAGATACGCAGTATTTT.

The chain joins TRBV11-2 to TRBJ1-4; D is unresolved. Germline V gives CDR1 SGHAT, CDR2 FQNNGV. This CDR3 region has 15 residues. With 1 base removed from V and 3 bases from J, the gap between germline ends came to 9 bases. The CDR3: CASSLAGRSNEKLFF. The CDR3 bases are TGTGCCAGCAGCTTAGCGGGTAGATCTAATGAAAAACTGTTTTTT.

The chain combines TRBV6-5 with TRBJ2-1; TRBD1 is a possible D gene (6 bases). Trimming took off 2 bases at V and 4 bases at J, with 15 bases between the two ends. This CDR3 has 16 residues. Germline CDR1 is MNHEY and CDR2 is SVGAGI. CDR3 region: CASSYPNRQVYNEQFF. The DNA for the CDR3 is TGTGCCAGCAGTTACCCGAACCGACAGGTTTACAATGAGCAGTTCTTC.

V is TRBV5-6 and J is TRBJ2-5; 9 nucleotides align to TRBD2. From germline, CDR1 is SGHDT and CDR2 YYEEEE. This CDR3 is 16 amino acids long. V lost 1 base and J lost 1; bases outside the gene matches: 5. CDR3 in DNA: TGTGCCAGCAGCTTGTTGGCTAGCGGGGTCCAAGAGACCCAGTACTTC. Residues: CASSLLASGVQETQYF.

The chain links TRBV9 to TRBJ2-3; 8 bases map to TRBD2. V trimming: 0 bases; J trimming: 1 base; junction bases outside the gene matches: 4. The CDR3 extends over 16 amino acids. CDR1 is SGDLS, CDR2 YYNGEE, per germline. DNA of the CDR3: TGTGCCAGCAGCGTAGGTAGTAGCGGGGGCACAGATACGCAGTATTTT. Translated, it gives CASSVGSSGGTDTQYF.

The genes are TRBV5-6 and TRBJ2-7; TRBD1 is a possible D gene (7 bases). In germline, CDR1 is SGHDT, CDR2 YYEEEE. Deletions cut 7 bases from V and 4 bases from J, with 18 bases between. CDR3 length: 14 residues. DNA for the CDR3: TGTGCCAGCGAGGGGCAGGGGGGAAGTTACGAGCAGTACTTC. Translation: CASEGQGGSYEQYF.

The rearrangement links TRBV6-5 to TRBJ2-5; possible D gene TRBD2, 5 bases. The CDR3 sequence is 16 residues long. The ends were cut back, 0 bases at V and 4 bases at J, with 15 bases in the middle. Germline CDR1 MNHEY, CDR2 SVGAGI. DNA for the CDR3: TGTGCCAGCAGTTACTCGAGGGTCAACTCCCGAGAGACCCAGTACTTC. Protein: CASSYSRVNSRETQYF.

This sequence joins TRBV28 and TRBJ1-1; tentative D call: TRBD1 (6 bases). The CDR3 is made up of 16 amino acids. Germline-derived CDR1 and CDR2 are MDHEN and SYDVKM. The ends were cut back, 1 base at V and 0 bases at J, with 12 bases in the middle. CDR3 in amino acids: CASSLSGEGMNTEAFF. For the CDR3, the DNA is TGTGCCAGCAGTTTATCAGGGGAGGGTATGAACACTGAAGCTTTCTTT.

The rearrangement uses TRBV6-5 and TRBJ2-7; 8 positions agree with TRBD1. CDR3 length equals 12 residues. V dropped 5 bases and J dropped 7; count of bases not matched to a gene: 4. Germline V CDR1 and CDR2: MNHEY, SVGAGI. The CDR3 nucleotides are TGTGCCAGCAGTCGTACAGGGGGTGAGCAGTACTTC. Translation gives CASSRTGGEQYF.

This chain links TRBV13 with TRBJ2-7, with 14 bases identical to TRBD2. V gave up 5 bases and J gave up 3 bases; unmatched junction bases: 9. This CDR3 contains 17 residues. CDR1 is PRHDT and CDR2 is FYEKMQ in the germline V gene (reference sequence). CDR3: CASSEGLAGASLYEQYF. The CDR3 DNA follows: TGTGCCAGCAGCGAGGGACTAGCGGGGGCGTCCCTCTACGAGCAGTACTTC.

The CDR3 sequence: CASSIYRGANTGELFF. DNA of the CDR3: TGTGCCAGCAGCATTTACAGGGGAGCGAACACCGGGGAGCTGTTTTTT. This chain uses TRBV5-4 with TRBJ2-2, with TRBD1 matching over 7 bases. The CDR3 consists of 16 residues. Germline V gene data show CDR1 as SGHNT and CDR2 as YYREEE (reference sequence). Trimming took 4 bases from V and 0 from J; bases not matched to a gene: 6. Together with reference TRBV5-4 and TRBJ2-2, the CDR3 gives the full variable domain: ETGVTQSPTHLIKTRGQQVTLRCSSQSGHNTVSWYQQALGQGPQFIFQYYREEENGRGNFPPRFSGLQFPNYSSELNVNALELDDSALYLCASSIYRGANTGELFFGEGSRLTVL.

The V and J genes are TRBV6-5 and TRBJ1-1; tentatively, D is TRBD1 (6 bases). The CDR3 is made up of 14 amino acids. CDR1 and CDR2 (germline): MNHEY, SVGAGI. Trimming removed 7 bases from V and 2 bases from J, with 14 bases in between. This chain's CDR3 is CASNVRGANTEAFF. For the CDR3, the DNA is TGTGCCAGCAACGTCAGGGGCGCTAACACTGAAGCTTTCTTT.

A remark on this clone: Other DNA sequences in this sample translate to the same CDR3. The chain couples TRBV7-3 to TRBJ2-1; TRBD2 matches 10 bases. V trimming: 5 bases; J trimming: 2 bases; junction bases outside the gene matches: 3. Germline V lookup: CDR1 SGHTA, CDR2 FQGTGA. The CDR3 is 15 amino acids. DNA of the CDR3: TGTGCCAGCAGCCCAAGCGGGGGGGCCTACAATGAGCAGTTCTTC. Encoded protein: CASSPSGGAYNEQFF.

The chain links TRBV7-2 to TRBJ1-5; 7 nucleotides align to TRBD1. Germline V gene data show CDR1 as SGHTA and CDR2 as FQGNSA. This CDR3 has 14 residues. The junction had 3 bases not matched to a gene; V was cut back by 0 bases and J by 7 bases. The CDR3 bases are TGTGCCAGCAGCTTAGCAGGGGGCGGGCAGCCCCAGCATTTT. Translated, it gives CASSLAGGGQPQHF.

The J gene is TRBJ1-2, the V gene TRBV30; D possibly corresponds to TRBD1 (6 bases). Germline V gene sequence: CDR1 GTSNPN, CDR2 SVGIG (reference sequence). The V end lost 8 bases, the J end lost 0 bases, and 13 bases lay between the germline ends. CDR3 length: 13 amino acids. The CDR3 bases are TGTGCCACTCCCCAGGGGACTAACTATGGCTACACCTTC. As protein: CATPQGTNYGYTF.